Listed here is a single T cell receptor (beta chain). Its matching antigen is unknown. This CDR3 comprises 14 residues. CDR1 and CDR2 from the germline V gene are MDHEN and SYDVKM. J was trimmed by 2 bases and V by 2 bases; bases with no gene match: 2. The entry originates in a study of cytomegalovirus exposure and HLA in healthy donors. Study-wide findings and caveats: With further analysis later on, most CMV-associated TCR beta chains appeared HLA-restricted.

This PCR relied on a set of 60 Vbeta primers and 13 Jbeta primers. TCRdb keeps only in-frame clones here, not all; method: immunoSEQ multiplex PCR. The data contain more than 130,000 clones, 73% of them singletons. The chain uses TRBV28 and TRBJ1-2; 7 nucleotides match TRBD1. The sequencing input was PBMCs. This clonotype was obtained from a human donor in good health. The CDR3 bases are TGTGCCAGCAGTTTACTGGGACAGAACTATGGCTACACCTTC. This gives the protein CASSLLGQNYGYTF.